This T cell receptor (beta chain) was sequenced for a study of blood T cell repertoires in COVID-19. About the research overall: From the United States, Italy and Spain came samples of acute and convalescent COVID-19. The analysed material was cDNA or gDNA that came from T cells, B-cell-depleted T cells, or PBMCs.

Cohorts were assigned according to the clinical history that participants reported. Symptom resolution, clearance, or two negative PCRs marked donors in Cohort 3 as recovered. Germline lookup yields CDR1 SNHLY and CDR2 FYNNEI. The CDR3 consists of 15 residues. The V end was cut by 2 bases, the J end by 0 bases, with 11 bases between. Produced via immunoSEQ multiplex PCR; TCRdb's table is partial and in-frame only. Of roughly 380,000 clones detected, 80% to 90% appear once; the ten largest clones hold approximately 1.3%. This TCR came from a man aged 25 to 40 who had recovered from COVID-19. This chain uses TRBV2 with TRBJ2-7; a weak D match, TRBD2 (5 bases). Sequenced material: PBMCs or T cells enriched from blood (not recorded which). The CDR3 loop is CASSESGELSYEQYF. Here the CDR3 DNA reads TGTGCCAGCAGTGAATCCGGGGAGCTCTCCTACGAGCAGTACTTC.